This T cell receptor beta chain was recovered during a study of tumor-infiltrating lymphocytes in primary liver carcinoma. Across the whole study: Each sample had roughly 3.65 to 7.5 million productive TCRbeta reads regardless of tissue type.

A constant-region primer served to make TCR beta cDNA from around 540 ng total RNA. Construction of TCR beta libraries relied on three successive nested multiplex PCR rounds employing slightly modified ARM-PCR. Forward primers for TRBV1-TRBV30 and a C-beta reverse primer served the first two PCR rounds, at about 9 cycles each. TCRdb ran MiXCR on the multiplex PCR reads and lists one entry per CDR3 protein. The top ten clones hold approximately 25% of a sample with nearly 50,000 distinct CDR3 sequences, about 80% of them seen once. Study conclusions and caveats: Relative to blood, tumors carried a significantly larger fraction of the repertoire in their top 250 clones (p = 0.039).

There are 17 residues in the CDR3. V lost 8 bases to trimming and J lost 0 bases, with 21 bases between them. Total RNA and DNA came together from approximately 20-30 mg of bulk tissue without cell sorting. Each sampled tumor had five separate regions taken from it. About this clonotype itself: Its target is unknown.

Sequenced material: liver tumor tissue from sampling region 3. Regarding subset: tumor region T3, left-lateral pole. The chain recombines TRBV12-3 or TRBV12-4 with TRBJ2-3; D is ambiguous. The TCR sequence derives from a middle-aged man with primary liver carcinoma and hepatitis B virus infection. The CDR3 region has the DNA TGTGCCAGCTGTTATGGGGATTCCAGAGGCAGCACAGATACGCAGTATTTT. Its protein is CASCYGDSRGSTDTQYF.